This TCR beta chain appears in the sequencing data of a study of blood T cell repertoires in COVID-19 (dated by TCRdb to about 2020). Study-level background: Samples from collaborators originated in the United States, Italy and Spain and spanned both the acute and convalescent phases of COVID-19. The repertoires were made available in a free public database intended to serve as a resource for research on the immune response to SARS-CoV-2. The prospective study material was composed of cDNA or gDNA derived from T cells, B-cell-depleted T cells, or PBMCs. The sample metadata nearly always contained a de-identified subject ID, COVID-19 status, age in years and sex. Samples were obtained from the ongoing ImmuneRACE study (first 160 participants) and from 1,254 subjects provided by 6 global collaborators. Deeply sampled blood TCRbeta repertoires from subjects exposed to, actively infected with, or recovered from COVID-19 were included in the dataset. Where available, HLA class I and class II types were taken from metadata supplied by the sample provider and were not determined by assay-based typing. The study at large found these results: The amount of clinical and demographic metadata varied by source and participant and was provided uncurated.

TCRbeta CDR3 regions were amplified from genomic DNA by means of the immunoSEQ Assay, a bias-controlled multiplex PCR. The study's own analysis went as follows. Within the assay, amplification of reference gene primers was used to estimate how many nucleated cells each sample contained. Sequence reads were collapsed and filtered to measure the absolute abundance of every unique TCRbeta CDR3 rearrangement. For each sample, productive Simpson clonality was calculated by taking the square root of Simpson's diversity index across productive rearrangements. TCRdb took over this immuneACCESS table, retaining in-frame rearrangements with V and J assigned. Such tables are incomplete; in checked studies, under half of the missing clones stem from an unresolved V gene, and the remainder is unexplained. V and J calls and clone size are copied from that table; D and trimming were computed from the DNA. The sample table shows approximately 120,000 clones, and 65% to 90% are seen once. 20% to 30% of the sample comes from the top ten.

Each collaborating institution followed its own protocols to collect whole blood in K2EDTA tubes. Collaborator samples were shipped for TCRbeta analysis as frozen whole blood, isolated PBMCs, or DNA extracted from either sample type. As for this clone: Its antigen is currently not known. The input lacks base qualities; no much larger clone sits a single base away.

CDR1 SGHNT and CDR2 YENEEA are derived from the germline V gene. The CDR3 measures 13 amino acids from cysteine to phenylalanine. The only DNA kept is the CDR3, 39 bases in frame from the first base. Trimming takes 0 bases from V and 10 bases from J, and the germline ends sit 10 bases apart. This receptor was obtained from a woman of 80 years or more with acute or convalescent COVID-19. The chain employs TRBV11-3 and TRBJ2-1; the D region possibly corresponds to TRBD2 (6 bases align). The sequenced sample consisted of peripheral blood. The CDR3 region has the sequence CASSLDLSGEQFF. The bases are TGTGCCAGCAGCTTAGATCTCAGCGGGGAGCAGTTCTTC.